These 12 T cell receptor beta chains came from one sample sequenced in a study of identical twins. TCRdb independently ran MiXCR on the 5' RACE reads; one entry per CDR3 protein. Among hundreds of thousands of distinct CDR3 sequences listed, less than 10% were seen once. The same sample was also studied in work on yellow fever vaccine responses in identical twins.

The source material was PBMCs. All receptors derive from a woman between 18 and 29 years old in good health.

At least ten counts were recorded for this clonotype. The chain recombines TRBV27 with TRBJ2-7, with 7 bases lining up with TRBD2. Looked up from germline, CDR1 is MNHEY and CDR2 is SMNVEV (reference sequence). The V gene end was trimmed by 4 bases and the J gene end by 5 bases; junction bases not matched to a gene: 14. The CDR3 extends over 16 amino acids. The CDR3 coding sequence is TGTGCCAGCAGTTCACACACCCTACTAGCGCCTAACGAGCAGTACTTC. Protein: CASSSHTLLAPNEQYF.

This clonotype was seen repeatedly, ten times or more. J is TRBJ2-2 and V is TRBV7-2; 12 bases line up with TRBD2. CDR3 length: 15 residues. Germline assignment: CDR1 SGHTA and CDR2 FQGNSA. J gave up 7 bases and V 4 bases, and 4 bases lay outside the gene matches. This chain's CDR3 is CASSWTSGMVGELFF. The CDR3 region has the DNA TGTGCCAGCAGCTGGACTAGCGGGATGGTCGGGGAGCTGTTTTTT.

This clonotype was detected ten times or more. This rearrangement joins TRBV5-1 to TRBJ2-7; TRBD1 matches 7 bases. The CDR3 spans 15 residues. CDR1 and CDR2 from the germline V gene are SGHRS and YFSETQ. V dropped 3 bases and J dropped 3; count of bases not matched to a gene: 9. CDR3 nucleotides: TGCGCCAGCAGCTCTGTGACAGGGAGATTCTACGAGCAGTACTTC. It encodes CASSSVTGRFYEQYF.

The chain recombines TRBV29-1 with TRBJ1-2; D remains unclear. This CDR3 has 15 residues. Per germline, CDR1 SQVTM and CDR2 ANQGSEA. The germline V and J ends were trimmed by 7 bases and 0 bases, with 18 bases remaining between them. DNA of the CDR3: TGCAGCGCTGGACTTCCCACTCCTGCTAACTATGGCTACACCTTC. The encoded protein is CSAGLPTPANYGYTF.

V is TRBV24-1 and J is TRBJ2-3; possibly TRBD2 for D (5 bases). The V and J ends lost 9 bases and 4 bases respectively, with 22 bases between them. This CDR3 region has 16 residues. CDR1 is KGHDR and CDR2 is SFDVKD in the germline V gene. The CDR3 is CATASSWLRAADTQYF. The CDR3 bases are TGTGCCACCGCATCTAGCTGGTTGCGGGCGGCAGATACGCAGTATTTT.

There are a few counts of this clonotype. This chain connects TRBV2 to TRBJ1-1; no clear D gene. Trimming left V 7 bases short and J 6 bases short, with 15 bases between. Germline loops: CDR1 SNHLY, CDR2 FYNNEI. The CDR3 is made up of 13 amino acids. The CDR3 spells CASILWQGAEAFF. As DNA, the CDR3 is TGTGCCAGCATCTTGTGGCAAGGCGCTGAAGCTTTCTTT.

This clonotype was seen at least ten times. The CDR3 nucleotides read TGCGCCAGCAGCTTGGATGGGGAAAGAAGTGAAAAACTGTTTTTT. Protein: CASSLDGERSEKLFF. The rearrangement joins TRBV5-1 to TRBJ1-4; D not resolved. V lost 0 bases to trimming and J lost 7 bases, with 13 bases between them. Germline-derived CDR1 and CDR2 are SGHRS and YFSETQ. The CDR3 is made up of 15 amino acids.

This clonotype was recorded many times. This chain links TRBV29-1 with TRBJ1-2; D is unclear. CDR1 and CDR2 from the germline V gene are SQVTM and ANQGSEA. Trimming shortened V by 6 bases and J by 3 bases, and 11 bases separated the two germline ends. This CDR3 comprises 12 residues. The CDR3 loop is CSVLRPDYGYTF. CDR3 bases: TGCAGCGTCCTCAGACCTGACTATGGCTACACCTTC.

The CDR3 spells CASRLTGMNTEAFF. Written as DNA, the CDR3 is TGTGCCAGCAGACTGACAGGGATGAACACTGAAGCTTTCTTT. This rearrangement joins TRBV6-2 or TRBV6-3 to TRBJ1-1; 7 bases map to TRBD1. The V and J ends lost 6 bases and 0 bases, in that order; junction bases with no gene match: 4. The CDR3 length is 14 residues. CDR1 and CDR2 from the germline V gene are MNHEY and SVGEGT.

Only a few counts were recorded for this clonotype. The CDR3 spells CSVVASGDYNEQFF. DNA of the CDR3: TGCAGCGTTGTGGCTAGCGGAGACTACAATGAGCAGTTCTTC. The chain carries TRBV29-1 and TRBJ2-1; TRBD2 aligns across 7 bases. Losses at the gene ends were 4 bases for V and 3 bases for J; bases not matched to a gene: 6. Germline CDR1 reads SQVTM; CDR2 reads ANQGSEA. There are 14 residues in the CDR3.

This clonotype was counted many times. V usage is TRBV6-5 and J usage is TRBJ2-7; perhaps TRBD1 as D (5 bases). This CDR3 region has 11 residues. The V end lost 7 bases, the J end lost 3 bases, and 7 bases lay between the germline ends. The germline V gene encodes CDR1 MNHEY and CDR2 SVGAGI. The CDR3 protein is CASTTGYEQYF. The DNA for the CDR3 is TGTGCCAGCACCACAGGCTACGAGCAGTACTTC.

This clonotype was observed at least ten times. The chain employs TRBV2 and TRBJ2-4; a possible D gene is TRBD2 (5 bases). The length of the CDR3 is 16 residues. With 6 bases removed from V and 1 base from J, the gap between germline ends came to 16 bases. Germline V gene sequence: CDR1 SNHLY, CDR2 FYNNEI. In DNA form, the CDR3 reads TGTGCCAGCAGCCATACCCAGCGGTCGGCCAAAAACATTCAGTACTTC. It yields the protein CASSHTQRSAKNIQYF.